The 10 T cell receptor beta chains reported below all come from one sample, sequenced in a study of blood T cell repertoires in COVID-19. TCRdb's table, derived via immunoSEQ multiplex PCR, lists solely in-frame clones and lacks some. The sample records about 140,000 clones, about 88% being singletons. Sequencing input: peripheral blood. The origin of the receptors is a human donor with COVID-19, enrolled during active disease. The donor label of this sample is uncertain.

CDR3 bases: TGCGCCAGCAGCAGGGAGGGAGAATCGCAGTTCTTC. This codes for CASSREGESQFF. The rearrangement joins TRBV5-1 to TRBJ2-1, with 7 bases that match TRBD2. The CDR3 loop spans 12 amino acids. J gave up 12 bases and V 4 bases, and 7 bases lay outside the gene matches. CDR1 SGHRS and CDR2 YFSETQ come from the germline V gene.

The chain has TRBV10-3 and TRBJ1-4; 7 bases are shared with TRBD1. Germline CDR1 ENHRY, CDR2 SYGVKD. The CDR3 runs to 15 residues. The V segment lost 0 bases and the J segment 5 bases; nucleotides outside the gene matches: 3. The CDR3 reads CAISESGRGNEKLFF. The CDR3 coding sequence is TGTGCCATCAGTGAGTCGGGCAGGGGGAATGAAAAACTGTTTTTT.

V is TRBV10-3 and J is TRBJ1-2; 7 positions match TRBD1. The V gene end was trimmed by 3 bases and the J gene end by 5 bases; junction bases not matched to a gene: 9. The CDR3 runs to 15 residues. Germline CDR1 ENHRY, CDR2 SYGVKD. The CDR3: CAISERGGEGYGYTF. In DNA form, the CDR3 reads TGTGCCATCAGTGAAAGAGGGGGCGAAGGGTATGGCTACACCTTC.

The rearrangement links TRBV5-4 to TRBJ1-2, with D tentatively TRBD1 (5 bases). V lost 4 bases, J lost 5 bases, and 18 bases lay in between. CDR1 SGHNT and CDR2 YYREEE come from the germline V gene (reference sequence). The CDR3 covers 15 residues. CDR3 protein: CASSKTAGTLYGYTF. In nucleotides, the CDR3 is TGTGCCAGCAGCAAAACGGCCGGGACTCTGTATGGCTACACCTTC.

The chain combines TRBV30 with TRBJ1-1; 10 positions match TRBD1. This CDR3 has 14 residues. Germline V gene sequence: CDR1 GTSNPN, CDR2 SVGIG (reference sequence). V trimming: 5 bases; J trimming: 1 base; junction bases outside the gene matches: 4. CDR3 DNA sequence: TGTGCCTGGCGACAGGGGGCTCGGAACACTGAAGCTTTCTTT. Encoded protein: CAWRQGARNTEAFF.

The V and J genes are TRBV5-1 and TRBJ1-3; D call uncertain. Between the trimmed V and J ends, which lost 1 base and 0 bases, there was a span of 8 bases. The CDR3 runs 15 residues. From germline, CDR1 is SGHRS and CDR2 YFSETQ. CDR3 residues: CASSLRGDSGNTIYF. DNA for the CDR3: TGCGCCAGCAGCTTGCGCGGTGACTCTGGAAACACCATATATTTT.

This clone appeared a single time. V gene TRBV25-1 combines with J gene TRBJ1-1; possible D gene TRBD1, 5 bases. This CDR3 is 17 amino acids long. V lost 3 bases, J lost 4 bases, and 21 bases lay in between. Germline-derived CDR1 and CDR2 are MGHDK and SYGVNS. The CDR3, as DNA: TGTGCCAGCAGTGAGGCAGTCAGGGCCGACTCCCGCACTGAAGCTTTCTTT. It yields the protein CASSEAVRADSRTEAFF.

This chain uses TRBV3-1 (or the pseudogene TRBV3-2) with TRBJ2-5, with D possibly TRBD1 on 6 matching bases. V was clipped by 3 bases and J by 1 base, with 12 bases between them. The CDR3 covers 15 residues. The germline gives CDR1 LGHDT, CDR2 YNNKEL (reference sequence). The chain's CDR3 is CASSQVTGRQETQYF. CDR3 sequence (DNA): TGTGCCAGCAGCCAGGTAACAGGGCGCCAAGAGACCCAGTACTTC.

CDR3 bases: TGTGCCAGCAGCTTTCAGACAGGGGGCCAGACCCAGTACTTC. Amino acid sequence: CASSFQTGGQTQYF. J is TRBJ2-5 and V is TRBV7-9; 10 nucleotides line up with TRBD1. In germline, CDR1 is SEHNR, CDR2 FQNEAQ (reference sequence). This CDR3 spans 14 amino acids. V trimming: 3 bases; J trimming: 6 bases; junction bases outside the gene matches: 4.

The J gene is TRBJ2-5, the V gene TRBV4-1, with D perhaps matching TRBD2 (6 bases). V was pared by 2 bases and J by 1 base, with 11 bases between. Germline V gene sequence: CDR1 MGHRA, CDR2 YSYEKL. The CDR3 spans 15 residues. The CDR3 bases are TGCGCCAGCAGCCAACTCCGGGACTCCCAAGAGACCCAGTACTTC. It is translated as CASSQLRDSQETQYF.